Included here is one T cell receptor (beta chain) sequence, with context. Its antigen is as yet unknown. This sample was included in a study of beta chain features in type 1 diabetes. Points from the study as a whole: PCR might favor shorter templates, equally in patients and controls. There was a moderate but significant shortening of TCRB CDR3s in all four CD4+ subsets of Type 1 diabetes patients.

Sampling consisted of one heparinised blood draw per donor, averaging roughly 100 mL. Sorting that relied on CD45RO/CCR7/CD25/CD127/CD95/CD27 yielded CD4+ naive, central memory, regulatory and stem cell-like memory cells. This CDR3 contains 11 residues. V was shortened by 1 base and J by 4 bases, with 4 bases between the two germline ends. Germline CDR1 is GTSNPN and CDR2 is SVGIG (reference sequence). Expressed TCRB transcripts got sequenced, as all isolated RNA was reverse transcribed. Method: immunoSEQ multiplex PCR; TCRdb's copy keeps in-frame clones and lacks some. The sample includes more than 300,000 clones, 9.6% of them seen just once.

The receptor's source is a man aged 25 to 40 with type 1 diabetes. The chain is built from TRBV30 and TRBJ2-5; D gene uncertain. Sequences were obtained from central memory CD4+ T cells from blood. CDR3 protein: CAWSALETQYF. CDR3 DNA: TGTGCCTGGAGTGCTTTAGAGACCCAGTACTTC. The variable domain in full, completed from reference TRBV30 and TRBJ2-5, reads SQTIHQWPATLVQPVGSPLSLECTVEGTSNPNLYWYRQAAGRGLQLLFYSVGIGQISSEVPQNLSASRPQDRQFILSSKKLLLSDSGFYLCAWSALETQYFGPGTRLLVL.